This note documents a single T cell receptor beta chain sequence. The sample originates from a study of T cell changes during pregnancy in multiple sclerosis. This CDR3 is 16 amino acids long. From germline, CDR1 is SNHLY and CDR2 FYNNEI. V lost 6 bases and J lost 5; bases outside the gene matches: 8. Assay: immunoSEQ multiplex PCR; the TCRdb copy retains only in-frame clones and omits some. The table lists about 64,000 clones, approximately 90% of them singletons. This specimen was peripheral blood, taken in the second trimester of pregnancy. This receptor was obtained from a female donor with multiple sclerosis, enrolled in a pregnancy study. The chain has TRBV2 and TRBJ2-2; 11 bases line up with TRBD1. The CDR3 is CASRGQGARGTGELFF. The DNA of the CDR3 is TGTGCCAGCAGAGGACAGGGGGCTAGAGGAACCGGGGAGCTGTTTTTT. The complete variable domain, with remaining parts taken from reference TRBV2 and TRBJ2-2, reads EPEVTQTPSHQVTQMGQEVILRCVPISNHLYFYWYRQILGQKVEFLVSFYNNEISEKSEIFDDQFSVERPDGSNFTLKIRSTKLEDSAMYFCASRGQGARGTGELFFGEGSRLTVL.